The TCR beta chain under discussion was sequenced for a study of T cell responses to AZD1222 COVID-19 vaccine. The J segment lost 2 bases and the V segment lost 7 bases, leaving 3 bases of the junction unmatched. The CDR3 runs to 13 residues. In germline, CDR1 is MNHNY, CDR2 SVGAGI (reference sequence). TCRdb's table, derived via immunoSEQ multiplex PCR, lists solely in-frame clones and lacks some. Counted here are about 120,000 clones, over 75% occurring once; the ten biggest clones make up under 4.5%. The clonotype comes from an adult who received the MenACWY meningococcal vaccine as a control. The sequences come from peripheral blood, collected 28 days after the second dose of the MenACWY control vaccine. The gene calls are TRBV6-6 and TRBJ2-3; TRBD1 aligns across 7 bases. The CDR3 region has the DNA TGTGCCAGCATGGGGACAGACACAGATACGCAGTATTTT. Encoded protein: CASMGTDTDTQYF.